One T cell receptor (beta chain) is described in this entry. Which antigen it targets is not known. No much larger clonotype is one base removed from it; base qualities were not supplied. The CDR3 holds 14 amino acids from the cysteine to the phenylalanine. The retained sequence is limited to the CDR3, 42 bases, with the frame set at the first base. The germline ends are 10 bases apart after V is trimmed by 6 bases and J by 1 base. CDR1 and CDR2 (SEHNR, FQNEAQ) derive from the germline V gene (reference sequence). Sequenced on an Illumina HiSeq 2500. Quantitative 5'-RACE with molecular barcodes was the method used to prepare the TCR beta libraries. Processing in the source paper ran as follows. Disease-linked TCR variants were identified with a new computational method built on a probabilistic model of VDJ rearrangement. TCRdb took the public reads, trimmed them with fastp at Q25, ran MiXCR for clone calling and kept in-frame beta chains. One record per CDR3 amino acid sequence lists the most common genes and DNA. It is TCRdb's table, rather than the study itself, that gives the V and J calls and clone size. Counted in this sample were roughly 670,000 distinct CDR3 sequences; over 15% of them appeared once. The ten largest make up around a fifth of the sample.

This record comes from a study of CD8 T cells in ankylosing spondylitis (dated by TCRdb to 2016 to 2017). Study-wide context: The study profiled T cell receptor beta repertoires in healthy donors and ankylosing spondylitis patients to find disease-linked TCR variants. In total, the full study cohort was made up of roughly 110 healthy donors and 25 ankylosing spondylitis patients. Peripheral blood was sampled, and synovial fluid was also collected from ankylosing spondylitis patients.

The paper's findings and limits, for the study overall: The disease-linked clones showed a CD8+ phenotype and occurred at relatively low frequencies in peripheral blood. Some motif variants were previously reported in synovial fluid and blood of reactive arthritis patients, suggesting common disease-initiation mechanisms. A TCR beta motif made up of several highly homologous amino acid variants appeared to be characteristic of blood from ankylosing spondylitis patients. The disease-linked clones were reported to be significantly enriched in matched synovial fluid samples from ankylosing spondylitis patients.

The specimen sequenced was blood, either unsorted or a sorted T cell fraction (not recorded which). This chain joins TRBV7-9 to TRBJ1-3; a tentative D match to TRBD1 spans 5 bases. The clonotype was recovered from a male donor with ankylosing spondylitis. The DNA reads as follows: TGTGCCAGCAGAACCGACAGTTCTGGAAACACCATATATTTT. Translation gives CASRTDSSGNTIYF.